This TCR beta chain was sequenced in a study of early T cells in non-severe SARS-CoV-2 infection. Study-wide background: Unsorted whole-blood RNA was sequenced in bulk, leaving chains unpaired.

Each single cDNA molecule received a unique molecular identifier. One entry per CDR3 protein, called by TCRdb with MiXCR from the 5' RACE reads. The sample holds roughly 66,000 distinct CDR3 sequences; approximately 9.1% are singletons and the top ten take approximately 3%. This CDR3 contains 17 residues. Study results and limitations: Private and CD4 specificities were missed by VDJdb matching, skewed to anti-spike CD8.

This clonotype was detected a few times. The antigen is not known. Specimen: whole blood. This receptor was identified in an adult who was a healthcare worker with PCR-confirmed SARS-CoV-2 infection or an uninfected control (not recorded which). The chain couples TRBV12-2 to TRBJ2-7; the D segment call TRBD2 is taken from the table without a DNA check. TRBV12-2 has pseudogene status. CDR3 in DNA: TGTGCAAGTCGCTTAGAGCCCGCGGGGAGGGGATCGTACGAGCAGTACTTC. Protein product: CASRLEPAGRGSYEQYF.